What follows describes a single T cell receptor (beta chain). Its antigen is still unknown. Healthy donors had no documented immune events, such as infections, while sampled. The entry originates in a study of identifying expanded T cells in peripheral blood. Findings and limits, study-wide: Technical replicates showed around 1.1 changed clones; approximately 2 weeks 15 to 20; four weeks 19.

Libraries were prepared by immunoSEQ multiplex PCR; TCRdb keeps only in-frame clonotypes and omits some of them. The sample has over 90,000 clones, approximately 91% seen once; the top ten hold under 6.5%. The receptor was isolated from a person aged 18-69 years in good health. Input material: blood.

The CDR3 region is CASTGTDNSPLHF. CDR3 bases: TGTGCCAGTACCGGGACAGATAATTCACCCCTCCACTTT. This rearrangement joins TRBV7-9 to TRBJ1-6; 7 bases are shared with TRBD1. After removal of 9 bases from V and 5 bases from J, the junction contained 4 bases not matched to a gene. CDR3 length equals 13 residues. Germline assignment: CDR1 SEHNR and CDR2 FQNEAQ (reference sequence).